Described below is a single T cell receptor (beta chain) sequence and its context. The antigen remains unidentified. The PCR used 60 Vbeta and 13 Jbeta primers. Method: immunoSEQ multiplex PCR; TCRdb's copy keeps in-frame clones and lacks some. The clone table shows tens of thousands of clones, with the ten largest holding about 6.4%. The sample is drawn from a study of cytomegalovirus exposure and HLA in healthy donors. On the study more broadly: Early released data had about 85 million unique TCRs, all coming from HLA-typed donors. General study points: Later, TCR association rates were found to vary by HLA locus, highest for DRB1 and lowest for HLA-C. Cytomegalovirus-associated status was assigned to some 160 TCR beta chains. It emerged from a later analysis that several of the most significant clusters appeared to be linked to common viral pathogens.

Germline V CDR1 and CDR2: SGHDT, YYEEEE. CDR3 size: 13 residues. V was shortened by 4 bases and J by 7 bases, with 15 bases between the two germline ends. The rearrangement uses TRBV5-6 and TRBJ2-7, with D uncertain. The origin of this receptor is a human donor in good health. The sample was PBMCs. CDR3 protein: CASSPPSLEEQYF. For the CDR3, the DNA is TGTGCCAGCAGCCCTCCGAGTCTCGAGGAGCAGTACTTC.